This TCR beta chain was observed in a study of blood T cell repertoires in COVID-19. Study-level background: PBMCs, B-cell-depleted T cells, or T cells were the source of the cDNA or gDNA that made up the material.

The repertoire was sequenced with immunoSEQ multiplex PCR; TCRdb's copy has only in-frame clones and lacks some. The table records about 180,000 clones, roughly 78% of them present only once. The CDR3 has 13 amino acids. CDR1 SGHDT and CDR2 YYEEEE come from the germline V gene. Trimming removed 4 bases from V and 1 base from J, with 7 bases in between. Sequenced: peripheral blood. The chain carries TRBV5-6 and TRBJ2-3; D is unresolved. The TCR originated in a man aged 70-80 years with active or convalescent COVID-19. The CDR3 here is CASSLPGTDTQYF. The CDR3 bases are TGTGCCAGCAGCCTGCCAGGCACAGATACGCAGTATTTT.